The 8 T cell receptor beta chains listed next were all sequenced from one sample in a study of shared clonotypes between healthy human individuals. Repertoires were generated with immunoSEQ multiplex PCR, while TCRdb's copy carries only in-frame clones and drops some. The data contain about 1.5 million clones, around 95% of them singletons. Sequenced material: naive CD4+ T cells sorted from blood. The subset here: CD45RA+ positively selected. The receptor source for this set is a man younger than 40 in good health.

This chain joins TRBV9 and TRBJ1-1; D remains unclear. The V end was cut by 0 bases, the J end by 1 base, with 10 bases between. Looked up from germline, CDR1 is SGDLS and CDR2 is YYNGEE. The CDR3 is 15 residues long. CDR3 protein: CASSVVQGGNTEAFF. The CDR3 bases are TGTGCCAGCAGCGTAGTTCAAGGCGGGAACACTGAAGCTTTCTTT.

The chain links TRBV25-1 to TRBJ1-1; the D is unclear. There are 13 residues in the CDR3. Germline CDR1 is MGHDK and CDR2 is SYGVNS. With 5 bases removed from V and 0 bases from J, the gap between germline ends came to 7 bases. The CDR3 sequence: CASSRVMNTEAFF. The CDR3 bases are TGTGCCAGCAGTCGGGTTATGAACACTGAAGCTTTCTTT.

The chain combines TRBV6-5 with TRBJ2-7; a possible D gene is TRBD1 (6 bases). The CDR3 sequence is 15 residues long. Germline CDR1 reads MNHEY; CDR2 reads SVGAGI. Trimming pared 2 bases from V and 3 bases from J, leaving 14 bases between. CDR3 DNA sequence: TGTGCCAGCAGTTACCCTACAGGGAACTTCTACGAGCAGTACTTC. Translation: CASSYPTGNFYEQYF.

The chain is built from TRBV7-6 and TRBJ2-7, with TRBD2 matching over 13 bases. The CDR3 extends over 17 amino acids. Trimming cost V 5 bases and J 1 base; bases outside gene matches: 8. Germline CDR1 SGHVS, CDR2 FNYEAQ. The CDR3 here is CASSPGLAGVGSYEQYF. The CDR3 DNA sequence: TGTGCCAGCAGCCCCGGACTAGCGGGAGTGGGGTCCTACGAGCAGTACTTC.

V and J are TRBV7-8 and TRBJ1-5, with D tentatively TRBD1 (5 bases). The CDR3 is 16 residues long. Germline assignment: CDR1 SGHVS and CDR2 FQNEAQ. Trimming shortened V by 5 bases and J by 1 base, and 15 bases separated the two germline ends. In nucleotides, the CDR3 is TGTGCCAGCAGCACCGGGGCGAGGGCCAGCAATCAGCCCCAGCATTTT. Encoded protein: CASSTGARASNQPQHF.

The rearrangement uses TRBV5-6 and TRBJ2-7; 9 positions agree with TRBD1. From germline, CDR1 is SGHDT and CDR2 YYEEEE. This CDR3 spans 15 amino acids. V lost 3 bases to trimming and J lost 3 bases; unmatched junction nucleotides: 7. CDR3 sequence: CASSSRDRVGYEQYF. CDR3 DNA: TGTGCCAGCAGCTCCCGGGACAGGGTAGGCTACGAGCAGTACTTC.

The chain carries TRBV4-1 and TRBJ1-5; D is perhaps TRBD1 (6 bases). CDR1 is MGHRA and CDR2 is YSYEKL in the germline V gene. V dropped 6 bases and J dropped 4 bases, with 16 bases sitting between them. The CDR3 runs to 15 residues. CDR3 sequence reads: CASSPLGQRNQPQHF. Here the CDR3 DNA reads TGCGCCAGCAGTCCTCTCGGACAGCGAAATCAGCCCCAGCATTTT.

The chain has TRBV5-6 and TRBJ2-3; 10 bases line up with TRBD2. Losses at the gene ends were 0 bases for V and 4 bases for J; bases not matched to a gene: 5. The CDR3 runs 16 residues. The V gene's germline CDR1 is SGHDT and CDR2 YYEEEE. The CDR3 nucleotides are TGTGCCAGCAGCTTGGTTCCAGCGGGAGGGGCAGATACGCAGTATTTT. Its protein is CASSLVPAGGADTQYF. The complete variable domain, with remaining parts taken from reference TRBV5-6 and TRBJ2-3, reads DAGVTQSPTHLIKTRGQQVTLRCSPKSGHDTVSWYQQALGQGPQFIFQYYEEEERQRGNFPDRFSGHQFPNYSSELNVNALLLGDSALYLCASSLVPAGGADTQYFGPGTRLTVL.